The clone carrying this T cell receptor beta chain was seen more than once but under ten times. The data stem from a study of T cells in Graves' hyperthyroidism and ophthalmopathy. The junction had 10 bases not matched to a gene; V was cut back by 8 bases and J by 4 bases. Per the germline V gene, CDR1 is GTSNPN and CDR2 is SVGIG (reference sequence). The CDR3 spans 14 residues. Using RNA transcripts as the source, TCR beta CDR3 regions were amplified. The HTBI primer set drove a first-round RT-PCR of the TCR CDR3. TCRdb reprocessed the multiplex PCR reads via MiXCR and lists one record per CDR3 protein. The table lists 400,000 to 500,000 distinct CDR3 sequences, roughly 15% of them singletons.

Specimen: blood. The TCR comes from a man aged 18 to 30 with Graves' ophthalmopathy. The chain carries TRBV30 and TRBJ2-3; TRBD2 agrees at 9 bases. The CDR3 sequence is CARLAGGRPDTQYF. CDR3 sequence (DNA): TGTGCCCGACTCGCGGGGGGGAGGCCAGATACGCAGTATTTT.